Listed here are 8 T cell receptor beta chains from one sample, sequenced in a study of T-cell memory formation after mild COVID-19. TCRdb itself ran the 5' RACE reads through MiXCR, one entry per CDR3 protein. The sample carries hundreds of thousands of distinct CDR3 sequences, less than 25% recorded once. Sequences were obtained from PBMCs or a T cell subset sorted from them (not recorded which). The receptors here all came from an adult woman who had mild COVID-19 (a few samples of this study predate the infection). Cell type and time point are not known.

The rearrangement joins TRBV5-6 to TRBJ1-4, with 7 positions matching TRBD1. Germline values: CDR1 SGHDT, CDR2 YYEEEE. This CDR3 contains 14 residues. Trimming cost V 4 bases and J 6 bases; bases outside gene matches: 6. The CDR3 bases are TGTGCCAGCAGCCCCAGGGGGAGAGATGAAAAACTGTTTTTT. Its translation: CASSPRGRDEKLFF.

A few counts support this clonotype. Mismatch with germline at one junction end may stem from a read error. The chain combines TRBV6-2 or TRBV6-3 with TRBJ1-1; 7 bases line up with TRBD1. The CDR3 extends over 13 amino acids. CDR1 and CDR2 from the germline V gene are MNHEY and SVGEGT. This chain's CDR3 is CASSYSGQSPGPF. In DNA, the CDR3 is TGTGCCAGCAGTTACTCGGGACAGTCCCCCGGCCCCTTT.

This clonotype was observed a few times. This CDR3 is CASSLGSGGAFLPFF. CDR3 nucleotide sequence: TGTGCCAGCAGCTTAGGTTCCGGGGGCGCATTCTTGCCTTTCTTT. The chain carries TRBV11-2 and TRBJ1-1, with D tentatively TRBD1 (6 bases). The length of the CDR3 is 15 residues. Deletions cut 1 base from V and 12 bases from J, with 21 bases between. Germline assignment: CDR1 SGHAT and CDR2 FQNNGV.

The rearrangement uses TRBV20-1 and TRBJ2-7; the D gene is possibly TRBD1 (6 bases). There are 16 residues in the CDR3. Germline CDR1 DFQATT, CDR2 SNEGSKA (reference sequence). Trimming stripped 6 bases from V and 2 bases from J, with 23 bases between. This CDR3 is CSAPLPSGQTTYEQYF. CDR3 DNA sequence: TGCAGTGCCCCCCTCCCCTCCGGACAGACTACCTACGAGCAGTACTTC.

The chain is built from TRBV6-5 and TRBJ1-1; no clear D. The CDR3 is 14 amino acids. Trimming took off 0 bases at V and 5 bases at J, with 10 bases between the two ends. CDR1 is MNHEY and CDR2 is SVGAGI in the germline V gene. CDR3 residues: CASSYSGGLTEAFF. DNA of the CDR3: TGTGCCAGCAGTTACTCGGGAGGGTTGACTGAAGCTTTCTTT.

The chain joins TRBV20-1 to TRBJ1-1; TRBD1 might be the D (5 bases). Germline CDR1 and CDR2: DFQATT and SNEGSKA (reference sequence). The CDR3 length is 14 residues. The V gene lost 0 bases and the J gene lost 0 bases, with 8 bases spanning the gap. The CDR3 loop is CSARDAGLNTEAFF. The CDR3 DNA is TGCAGTGCTAGAGACGCAGGGTTGAACACTGAAGCTTTCTTT.

This clonotype was seen more than once but under ten times. The chain has TRBV19 and TRBJ2-5, with 9 bases that match TRBD1. The CDR3 extends over 15 amino acids. In germline, CDR1 is LNHDA, CDR2 SQIVND (reference sequence). The trim removed 5 bases at V and 3 bases at J, leaving 7 bases unmatched. The CDR3 sequence is CASSAGRDREETQYF. In DNA form, the CDR3 reads TGTGCCAGTAGTGCCGGCCGGGACAGGGAAGAGACCCAGTACTTC.

This clonotype has only one observation. The rearrangement links TRBV7-3 to TRBJ1-2; TRBD1 is a possible D gene (5 bases). The CDR3 runs 14 residues. Per germline, CDR1 SGHTA and CDR2 FQGTGA. The V and J ends lost 1 base and 6 bases respectively, with 12 bases between them. The CDR3 bases are TGTGCCAGCAGCTTAAATGCAGGGAGCGATGGCTACACCTTC. Translated: CASSLNAGSDGYTF.